The present TCR beta chain was sequenced within a study of OX40 agonist ivuxolimab in advanced cancers. The overall study: All patients had ivuxolimab intravenously every 2 weeks at 0.01 to 10 mg/kg.

Assay used: immunoSEQ multiplex PCR; TCRdb lists only in-frame clones, some missing. The sample contains 58,000 or so clones, roughly 83% of which appear only once. CDR1 and CDR2 from the germline V gene are SGDLS and YYNGEE. J lost 4 bases, V lost 0 bases, and 15 bases had no gene match. The CDR3 is made up of 18 amino acids. The chain couples TRBV9 to TRBJ1-1; 7 nucleotides agree with TRBD1. This receptor was obtained from an adult with an advanced solid tumor such as melanoma, head and neck, liver or kidney cancer. Source: CD4+ or CD8+ T cells sorted from blood, taken in a trial of the OX40 agonist ivuxolimab. The CDR3 protein is CASSVDVYGLKGATEAFF. CDR3 DNA sequence: TGTGCCAGCAGCGTAGATGTGTACGGCCTGAAGGGGGCCACTGAAGCTTTCTTT.